This T cell receptor beta chain was sequenced in a study of blood T cell repertoires in COVID-19. V was cut by 4 bases and J by 0 bases, with 9 bases left in between. In germline, CDR1 is MNHEY, CDR2 SMNVEV (reference sequence). This CDR3 has 14 amino acids. The protocol was immunoSEQ multiplex PCR, while the TCRdb copy is restricted to in-frame clones and leaves out a portion. The table has roughly 210,000 clones, around 90% seen once; the top ten hold less than 8%. Source material: PBMCs or T cells enriched from blood (not recorded which). The sequence came from a man younger than 40 in a cohort exposed to, infected with or recovered from COVID-19 (not recorded which). V usage is TRBV27 and J usage is TRBJ1-1; the D is unclear. This CDR3 reads CASSSYRVNTEAFF. CDR3 in DNA: TGTGCCAGCAGTTCGTACAGAGTGAACACTGAAGCTTTCTTT.